This T cell receptor beta chain is from a study of T cell responses to AZD1222 COVID-19 vaccine. In regard to this clone: What it binds is unknown.

Doses given second, at about 4 or about 12 weeks, were pooled. This CDR3 has 14 amino acids. Germline V gene lookup returns CDR1 MNHEY and CDR2 SVGAGI. V lost 0 bases and J lost 4, with 9 bases in between. Overall study results and limits: Mostly white British, mostly female donors; authors suggested clonal diversity may be underestimated. The CD4 TCRs associated with vaccination extended across spike and predominated at 160-218 and 743-854. Spike-specific TCR breadth and depth went up after people got two AZD1222 doses.

Clones were read by immunoSEQ multiplex PCR, and TCRdb kept only the in-frame ones, dropping some. This sample carries about 180,000 clones, 88% of them seen once, and the ten largest clones take roughly 11%. Sequences were derived from peripheral blood, sampled 28 days after the second AZD1222 dose. The rearrangement uses TRBV6-5 and TRBJ1-2; D is unclear. The origin of this receptor is an adult who received the AZD1222 COVID-19 vaccine. The CDR3 region is CASSYSRSSYGYTF. CDR3 coding DNA: TGTGCCAGCAGTTACTCTCGGTCCAGCTATGGCTACACCTTC.